Listed below are T cell receptor beta chains from one sample, sequenced in a study of T cell responses to AZD1222 COVID-19 vaccine. Clones were read by immunoSEQ multiplex PCR, and TCRdb kept only the in-frame ones, dropping some. The table records tens of thousands of clones, 85% of them present only once. Here the sequenced sample was peripheral blood, taken 28 days after the second AZD1222 dose. Every receptor here comes from an adult who received the AZD1222 COVID-19 vaccine. Both conserved end residues are part of each CDR3. A D gene is named only where the DNA matches it firmly. Rows may omit the clone size; those that give it use once, few, many or a size class.

d_call: TRBD2; clone_size: -; j_call: TRBJ2-3; v_call: TRBV6-5; cdr3_nt: TGTGCCAGCAGTTATGTTACTGCGGGGGGCACAGATACGCAGTATTTT; cdr3_aa: CASSYVTAGGTDTQYF
d_call: TRBD1; clone_size: -; j_call: TRBJ1-1; v_call: TRBV10-3; cdr3_nt: TGTGCCATCAGTGACCCGACAGGGGGGAGCACTGAAGCTTTCTTT; cdr3_aa: CAISDPTGGSTEAFF
d_call: -; clone_size: -; j_call: TRBJ1-2; v_call: TRBV24-1; cdr3_nt: TGTGCCACCAGTGACCCCGGACGGGCCTATGGCTACACCTTC; cdr3_aa: CATSDPGRAYGYTF
d_call: -; clone_size: -; j_call: TRBJ2-7; v_call: TRBV5-1; cdr3_nt: TGCGCCAGCAGCTCGGATGCTGGCTCTAAGGAGCAGTACTTC; cdr3_aa: CASSSDAGSKEQYF
d_call: -; clone_size: -; j_call: TRBJ2-7; v_call: TRBV6-4; cdr3_nt: TGTGCCAGCAGCCCTACCCCAGGGGTGGTGCAGTACTTC; cdr3_aa: CASSPTPGVVQYF
d_call: -; clone_size: few; j_call: TRBJ1-5; v_call: TRBV18; cdr3_nt: TGTGCCAGCTCACCAGATAATCAGCCCCAGCATTTT; cdr3_aa: CASSPDNQPQHF
d_call: -; clone_size: -; j_call: TRBJ2-1; v_call: TRBV4-2; cdr3_nt: TGTGCCAGCAGCCAAGACAGGGGCTCATCCTACAATGAGCAGTTCTTC; cdr3_aa: CASSQDRGSSYNEQFF
d_call: -; clone_size: -; j_call: TRBJ2-7; v_call: TRBV6-2/TRBV6-3; cdr3_nt: TGTGCCAGCAGTTATCGTCCCACTAGCTTGGTCCGAGACGAGCAGTACTTC; cdr3_aa: CASSYRPTSLVRDEQYF
d_call: -; clone_size: -; j_call: TRBJ1-5; v_call: TRBV27; cdr3_nt: TGTGCCAGCTCGACGGGACGGGGCTGGCAGCCCCAGCATTTT; cdr3_aa: CASSTGRGWQPQHF
d_call: -; clone_size: -; j_call: TRBJ2-3; v_call: TRBV9; cdr3_nt: TGTGCCAGCAGCCCGCCGGGGACCCGCTCCCAGTATTTT; cdr3_aa: CASSPPGTRSQYF
d_call: -; clone_size: -; j_call: TRBJ2-7; v_call: TRBV4-1; cdr3_nt: TGCGCCAGCAGCCAAGTCGGCGACTACGAGCAGTACTTC; cdr3_aa: CASSQVGDYEQYF
d_call: -; clone_size: -; j_call: TRBJ2-5; v_call: TRBV6-5; cdr3_nt: TGTGCCAGCAAACTCGGGGAGACCCAGTACTTC; cdr3_aa: CASKLGETQYF
d_call: -; clone_size: -; j_call: TRBJ2-2; v_call: TRBV7-3; cdr3_nt: TGTGCCAGCAGCTTAGGGTCAGAAAGGGAGCTGTTTTTT; cdr3_aa: CASSLGSERELFF
d_call: -; clone_size: few; j_call: TRBJ2-3; v_call: TRBV7-9; cdr3_nt: TGTGCCAGCCAGGAGGGGGATACGCAGTATTTT; cdr3_aa: CASQEGDTQYF
d_call: -; clone_size: -; j_call: TRBJ2-3; v_call: TRBV6-5; cdr3_nt: TGTGCCACCGAGTTAGAGGGTTTAACCGGCGTGGGGCAGTATTTT; cdr3_aa: CATELEGLTGVGQYF
d_call: TRBD1; clone_size: many; j_call: TRBJ1-5; v_call: TRBV28; cdr3_nt: TGTGCCAGCAGCGACAGGGGGCTAGGCAATCAGCCCCAGCATTTT; cdr3_aa: CASSDRGLGNQPQHF
d_call: TRBD1; clone_size: -; j_call: TRBJ1-1; v_call: TRBV7-8; cdr3_nt: TGTGCCAGCAGCAAAGGACAGGGAGGGAGCACTGAAGCTTTCTTT; cdr3_aa: CASSKGQGGSTEAFF
d_call: TRBD1; clone_size: -; j_call: TRBJ1-1; v_call: TRBV13; cdr3_nt: TGTGCCAGCAGCTTACAGGGGGCTGAAGCTTTCTTT; cdr3_aa: CASSLQGAEAFF
d_call: -; clone_size: -; j_call: TRBJ2-7; v_call: TRBV18; cdr3_nt: TGTGCCAGCTCCCACCCCTTAAGCCACGAGCAGTACTTC; cdr3_aa: CASSHPLSHEQYF
d_call: -; clone_size: -; j_call: TRBJ2-7; v_call: TRBV5-1; cdr3_nt: TGCGCCAGCAGCCCCGGCAGCCCTTCTATCTACGAGCAGTACTTC; cdr3_aa: CASSPGSPSIYEQYF
d_call: -; clone_size: few; j_call: TRBJ1-1; v_call: TRBV19; cdr3_nt: TGTGCCAGTAGTGACCAGGTCGGGACTGAAGCTTTCTTT; cdr3_aa: CASSDQVGTEAFF
d_call: -; clone_size: -; j_call: TRBJ1-6; v_call: TRBV30; cdr3_nt: TGTGCCTGGAGCCCCGTGGGGTCCTATAATTCACCCCTCCACTTT; cdr3_aa: CAWSPVGSYNSPLHF
d_call: TRBD2; clone_size: -; j_call: TRBJ2-3; v_call: TRBV15; cdr3_nt: TGTGCCACCAGCAGAGTTGGGACTAGCTTTGCAGATACGCAGTATTTT; cdr3_aa: CATSRVGTSFADTQYF
d_call: TRBD2; clone_size: -; j_call: TRBJ2-1; v_call: TRBV27; cdr3_nt: TGTGCCAGCAGTTTATTGGCGGGAGGGGGTCGTAATGAGCAGTTCTTC; cdr3_aa: CASSLLAGGGRNEQFF
d_call: -; clone_size: -; j_call: TRBJ1-4; v_call: TRBV28; cdr3_nt: TGTGCCAGCAGCCCTGATTCGGGGTGGAACGAAAAACTGTTTTTT; cdr3_aa: CASSPDSGWNEKLFF
d_call: TRBD1; clone_size: -; j_call: TRBJ2-7; v_call: TRBV5-3; cdr3_nt: TGTGCCAGAAGCCCGACAGGGCTATACGAGCAGTACTTC; cdr3_aa: CARSPTGLYEQYF
d_call: TRBD1; clone_size: -; j_call: TRBJ1-6; v_call: TRBV18; cdr3_nt: TGTGCCAGCTCACGGAACATGGGACAGGAGGGTTCACCCCTCCACTTT; cdr3_aa: CASSRNMGQEGSPLHF
d_call: -; clone_size: -; j_call: TRBJ1-2; v_call: TRBV6-1; cdr3_nt: TGTGCCAGCAGTGAAACCGTGGGAGGGACCTATGGCTACACCTTC; cdr3_aa: CASSETVGGTYGYTF
d_call: -; clone_size: -; j_call: TRBJ2-2; v_call: TRBV11-2; cdr3_nt: TGTGCCAGCAGTAATCCTGGGTGGGGGCTGCTGAACACCGGGGAGCTGTTTTTT; cdr3_aa: CASSNPGWGLLNTGELFF
d_call: TRBD1; clone_size: -; j_call: TRBJ2-7; v_call: TRBV10-2; cdr3_nt: TGCGCCAGCAGAAGACAGGGTCTATACGAGCAGTACTTC; cdr3_aa: CASRRQGLYEQYF
d_call: -; clone_size: -; j_call: TRBJ2-2; v_call: TRBV2; cdr3_nt: TGTGCCAGCAGCGGACAGAGAAACACCGGGGAGCTGTTTTTT; cdr3_aa: CASSGQRNTGELFF
d_call: TRBD2; clone_size: -; j_call: TRBJ2-7; v_call: TRBV29-1; cdr3_nt: TGCAGCGTTGAAGCTAGCGGCTCCTACGAGCAGTACTTC; cdr3_aa: CSVEASGSYEQYF
d_call: -; clone_size: -; j_call: TRBJ2-1; v_call: TRBV5-1; cdr3_nt: TGCGCCAGCAGCCCAGGACAGAGCTCCTACAATGAGCAGTTCTTC; cdr3_aa: CASSPGQSSYNEQFF
d_call: TRBD2; clone_size: -; j_call: TRBJ2-7; v_call: TRBV27; cdr3_nt: TGTGCCAGCAGTTCGTCTGGCGGGAGCTCCTACGAGCAGTACTTC; cdr3_aa: CASSSSGGSSYEQYF
d_call: TRBD2; clone_size: -; j_call: TRBJ2-2; v_call: TRBV4-2; cdr3_nt: TGTGCCAGCAGCCCCTTAGATGGGCTAGCGGGAGCAACCGGGGAGCTGTTTTTT; cdr3_aa: CASSPLDGLAGATGELFF
d_call: -; clone_size: -; j_call: TRBJ2-3; v_call: TRBV2; cdr3_nt: TGTGCCAGCAGTGAGAATGGGGCAGGAACAGATACGCAGTATTTT; cdr3_aa: CASSENGAGTDTQYF
d_call: -; clone_size: -; j_call: TRBJ1-5; v_call: TRBV6-5; cdr3_nt: TGTGCCAGCAAAATTGGGGGTTCTGGCAATCAGCCCCAGCATTTT; cdr3_aa: CASKIGGSGNQPQHF
d_call: TRBD1; clone_size: -; j_call: TRBJ1-3; v_call: TRBV2; cdr3_nt: TGTGCCAGCAGTGAACGCCGACAGGGTCACTCTGGAAACACCATATATTTT; cdr3_aa: CASSERRQGHSGNTIYF
d_call: -; clone_size: few; j_call: TRBJ2-1; v_call: TRBV10-2; cdr3_nt: TGCGCCAGCAGCGGACAGAACAATGAGCAGTTCTTC; cdr3_aa: CASSGQNNEQFF
d_call: TRBD2; clone_size: -; j_call: TRBJ2-5; v_call: TRBV5-1; cdr3_nt: TGCGCCAGCAGGGGACTAGGAGGAGAGACCCAGTACTTC; cdr3_aa: CASRGLGGETQYF
d_call: -; clone_size: once; j_call: TRBJ2-5; v_call: TRBV9; cdr3_nt: TGTGCCAGCAGCGTCCACCAATCCGGTTCGGGGACCCAGTACTTC; cdr3_aa: CASSVHQSGSGTQYF
d_call: -; clone_size: -; j_call: TRBJ2-3; v_call: TRBV3-1/TRBV3-2; cdr3_nt: TGTGCCAGCAGCCAAGAGGGTCATATCCAGTCAAGCACAGATACGCAGTATTTT; cdr3_aa: CASSQEGHIQSSTDTQYF
d_call: TRBD2; clone_size: -; j_call: TRBJ2-2; v_call: TRBV27; cdr3_nt: TGTGCCAGCAGTGCGGGACTAGCGAACGGGGAGCTGTTTTTT; cdr3_aa: CASSAGLANGELFF
d_call: -; clone_size: once; j_call: TRBJ2-7; v_call: TRBV2; cdr3_nt: TGTGCCAGCAGTGAAGAAACGGGGATAATTGGGGAGCAGTACTTC; cdr3_aa: CASSEETGIIGEQYF
d_call: -; clone_size: -; j_call: TRBJ2-2; v_call: TRBV27; cdr3_nt: TGTGCCAGCAGAACGGGAGTTGAGGGCGGGGAGCTGTTTTTT; cdr3_aa: CASRTGVEGGELFF
d_call: TRBD2; clone_size: -; j_call: TRBJ2-1; v_call: TRBV9; cdr3_nt: TGTGCCAGCAGCACTCACACCCTTACTAGCGGGGCAGGATACAATGAGCAGTTCTTC; cdr3_aa: CASSTHTLTSGAGYNEQFF
d_call: -; clone_size: few; j_call: TRBJ2-7; v_call: TRBV9; cdr3_nt: TGTGCCAGCAGCGTAGCGGGGTCCGTCGGATACGAGCAGTACTTC; cdr3_aa: CASSVAGSVGYEQYF
d_call: TRBD1; clone_size: -; j_call: TRBJ2-7; v_call: TRBV5-1; cdr3_nt: TGCGCCAGCAGCTTGACCGACAGGGTCTCCTACGAGCAGTACTTC; cdr3_aa: CASSLTDRVSYEQYF
d_call: -; clone_size: once; j_call: TRBJ1-1; v_call: TRBV11-2; cdr3_nt: TGTGCCAGCAGCTTAAGTCGTCGGCAGCCCACTGAAGCTTTCTTT; cdr3_aa: CASSLSRRQPTEAFF
d_call: -; clone_size: few; j_call: TRBJ1-1; v_call: TRBV27; cdr3_nt: TGTGCCAGCAGTTTAATTTTTGGGGACACTGAAGCTTTCTTT; cdr3_aa: CASSLIFGDTEAFF
d_call: -; clone_size: -; j_call: TRBJ1-4; v_call: TRBV4-1; cdr3_nt: TGCGCCAGCAGCCAGGCGATTGACTACGAAAAACTGTTTTTT; cdr3_aa: CASSQAIDYEKLFF
d_call: TRBD1; clone_size: -; j_call: TRBJ1-1; v_call: TRBV14; cdr3_nt: TGTGCCAGCAGTCGAAACACAGGGGGCACTGAAGCTTTCTTT; cdr3_aa: CASSRNTGGTEAFF
d_call: -; clone_size: -; j_call: TRBJ2-1; v_call: TRBV19; cdr3_nt: TGTGCCAGTAGTCCCCTCGGGGAGCGCAATGAGCAGTTCTTC; cdr3_aa: CASSPLGERNEQFF
d_call: -; clone_size: -; j_call: TRBJ2-7; v_call: TRBV27; cdr3_nt: TGTGCCAGCAGTCCACGGTGGGACAAGGCCGAGCAGTACTTC; cdr3_aa: CASSPRWDKAEQYF
d_call: TRBD1; clone_size: -; j_call: TRBJ1-2; v_call: TRBV6-1; cdr3_nt: TGTGCCAGCAGCCCTGGACAGGTCTATGGCTACACCTTC; cdr3_aa: CASSPGQVYGYTF